A selection of T cell receptor beta chains follows, all from one sample in a study of blood T cell repertoires in COVID-19. Clones were read by immunoSEQ multiplex PCR, and TCRdb kept only the in-frame ones, dropping some. Of about 95,000 clones listed, approximately 84% are singletons. The sequencing input was peripheral blood. The receptors were sampled from a man older than 75 with active or convalescent COVID-19. Both conserved end residues are part of each CDR3. D genes are given only for firm matches. Size values are once, few and many counts, or a class for expanded clones, and some rows have none.

D gene	clone size	J gene	V gene	CDR3 protein	CDR3 DNA
TRBD1	few	TRBJ1-5	TRBV15	CATSRDRYRGTYNQPQHF	TGTGCCACCAGCAGAGATAGGTACAGGGGGACCTACAATCAGCCCCAGCATTTT
TRBD1	NA	TRBJ1-3	TRBV7-8	CASSPADRLTGNTIYF	TGTGCCAGCAGCCCGGCGGACAGGCTTACTGGAAACACCATATATTTT
TRBD1	NA	TRBJ1-2	TRBV2	CASSEAGQINYGYTF	TGTGCCAGCAGTGAAGCGGGACAGATTAATTATGGCTACACCTTC
NA	NA	TRBJ2-5	TRBV3-1/TRBV3-2	CASSQARGETQYF	TGTGCCAGCAGCCAAGCCAGGGGAGAGACCCAGTACTTC
NA	NA	TRBJ2-3	TRBV7-2	CASSLAGGSTDTQYF	TGTGCCAGCAGCTTAGCTGGGGGCTCCACAGATACGCAGTATTTT
NA	once	TRBJ1-2	TRBV7-2	CASSPGYGYTF	TGTGCCAGCAGCCCAGGTTATGGCTACACCTTC
TRBD1	NA	TRBJ1-1	TRBV7-9	CASSPPGQGEAFF	TGTGCCAGCAGCCCCCCGGGACAGGGTGAAGCTTTCTTT
TRBD1	NA	TRBJ1-1	TRBV6-6	CASRETGSTEAFF	TGTGCCAGCAGAGAGACAGGGTCTACTGAAGCTTTCTTT
TRBD2	NA	TRBJ2-3	TRBV5-1	CASSLGPSGGGTDTQYF	TGCGCCAGCAGCTTGGGTCCTAGCGGGGGAGGCACAGATACGCAGTATTTT
NA	NA	TRBJ2-7	TRBV3-1/TRBV3-2	CASSQDQDNAYEQYF	TGTGCCAGCAGCCAAGACCAGGACAATGCCTACGAGCAGTACTTC
NA	NA	TRBJ2-3	TRBV7-8	CASSPAGSPGTDTQYF	TGTGCCAGCAGCCCGGCCGGGTCGCCCGGCACAGATACGCAGTATTTT
NA	NA	TRBJ2-7	TRBV19	CASSSPLDSHYEQYF	TGTGCCAGTAGCAGCCCCTTGGACAGCCACTACGAGCAGTACTTC
NA	NA	TRBJ1-5	TRBV7-5	CARSLGKDRRNQPQHF	TGTGCCAGAAGCTTAGGTAAGGACAGGCGCAATCAGCCCCAGCATTTT
TRBD2	NA	TRBJ2-1	TRBV4-1	CASSQGTSGGANYNEQFF	TGCGCCAGCAGCCAAGGGACTAGCGGGGGGGCCAACTACAATGAGCAGTTCTTC
NA	NA	TRBJ2-3	TRBV7-2	CASTLLGRGRGLSTDTQYF	TGTGCCAGCACCCTACTCGGAAGGGGGAGGGGACTCAGCACAGATACGCAGTATTTT
TRBD1	NA	TRBJ1-3	TRBV12-3/TRBV12-4	CASRRQGSNTIYF	TGTGCCAGCAGACGACAGGGGTCAAACACCATATATTTT
NA	NA	TRBJ2-5	TRBV7-2	CASSLTRWSETQYF	TGTGCCAGCAGCCTAACCCGGTGGTCAGAGACCCAGTACTTC
NA	NA	TRBJ2-2	TRBV24-1	CATSDLPQGGNTGELFF	TGTGCCACCAGTGATTTGCCCCAGGGGGGGAACACCGGGGAGCTGTTTTTT
TRBD1	NA	TRBJ1-5	TRBV28	CASSYPGGRQPQHF	TGTGCCAGCAGTTACCCAGGGGGTAGGCAGCCCCAGCATTTT
TRBD1	NA	TRBJ1-2	TRBV28	CASSLSSGGGYGYTF	TGTGCCAGCAGTTTATCCTCAGGGGGCGGATATGGCTACACCTTC
TRBD2	NA	TRBJ2-3	TRBV10-3	CAIRGLAGPQGDTQYF	TGTGCCATCCGGGGCCTAGCGGGGCCCCAGGGAGATACGCAGTATTTT
TRBD1	NA	TRBJ1-5	TRBV15	CATSSPSRDRERPQHF	TGTGCCACCAGCAGCCCCTCTCGGGACAGGGAAAGACCCCAGCATTTT
NA	NA	TRBJ1-6	TRBV2	CASSVGPFNSPLHF	TGTGCCAGCAGTGTGGGCCCATTTAATTCACCCCTCCACTTT
TRBD2	NA	TRBJ2-7	TRBV2	CASSERYTSGSSYEQYF	TGTGCCAGCAGTGAACGGTATACTAGCGGGAGCTCCTACGAGCAGTACTTC
NA	NA	TRBJ1-5	TRBV6-5	CASARSIGNQPQHF	TGTGCCAGCGCCCGGAGTATCGGCAATCAGCCCCAGCATTTT
TRBD1	NA	TRBJ1-5	TRBV7-6	CASSLRTGWDQPQHF	TGTGCCAGCAGCCTACGGACAGGGTGGGATCAGCCCCAGCATTTT
NA	NA	TRBJ1-1	TRBV9	CASAGDVGTEAFF	TGTGCCAGCGCGGGGGACGTTGGCACTGAAGCTTTCTTT
TRBD2	NA	TRBJ2-1	TRBV15	CATSTLGSSGGRKNEQFF	TGTGCCACCAGCACCCTGGGCTCTAGCGGGGGGAGGAAAAATGAGCAGTTCTTC
NA	NA	TRBJ1-1	TRBV2	CASSVDRRAEAFF	TGTGCCAGCAGTGTCGACAGACGCGCTGAAGCTTTCTTT
NA	few	TRBJ2-3	TRBV7-9	CASSLGLDRDTQYF	TGTGCCAGCAGCTTAGGGCTAGATCGAGATACGCAGTATTTT
TRBD1	NA	TRBJ2-7	TRBV29-1	CSVEGQGAREQYF	TGCAGCGTTGAAGGACAGGGGGCTCGCGAGCAGTACTTC
TRBD1	NA	TRBJ1-1	TRBV5-6	CASSLGQGSMTAFF	TGTGCCAGCAGCTTGGGACAGGGTAGTATGACAGCTTTCTTT
NA	NA	TRBJ1-5	TRBV29-1	CSVWDTYQPQHF	TGCAGCGTTTGGGACACCTATCAGCCCCAGCATTTT
NA	NA	TRBJ2-5	TRBV5-1	CASSSQGTQYF	TGCGCCAGCAGCTCCCAGGGGACCCAGTACTTC
NA	NA	TRBJ1-1	TRBV5-4	CASSPARGRLNTEAFF	TGTGCCAGCAGCCCAGCCAGGGGACGGCTGAACACTGAAGCTTTCTTT
TRBD1	NA	TRBJ2-5	TRBV5-4	CASRPGTGVETQYF	TGTGCCAGCAGGCCCGGGACAGGGGTAGAGACCCAGTACTTC